A single sample is the source of the 24 T cell receptor beta chains below, sequenced in a study of spatial heterogeneity in lung cancer. Their specific antigens are unknown. TCRdb fed the 5' RACE reads into MiXCR, producing one record per CDR3 protein. The table has 1,500 to 2,000 distinct CDR3 sequences, roughly 17% seen once. Time point here: sample taken at primary tumor resection. Study outcomes and limitations: For expanded intratumoral alpha and beta TCRs, counts tracked tumor mutation counts.

The material sequenced was lung tumor tissue, taken at surgery. The source of these receptors is a female donor with early-stage non-small cell lung cancer.

This clonotype is judged medium-sized. The V and J genes are TRBV7-2 and TRBJ2-1, with D hard to call. Germline CDR1 reads SGHTA; CDR2 reads FQGNSA. CDR3 length equals 15 residues. V was clipped by 3 bases and J by 4 bases, with 13 bases between them. The CDR3 is CASSFGSGGYNEQFF. DNA of the CDR3: TGTGCCAGCAGCTTTGGGTCGGGTGGGTACAATGAGCAGTTCTTC.

Within the sample, this clonotype is medium-sized. The gene calls are TRBV10-3 and TRBJ1-5; unclear D gene. Trimming removed 6 bases from V and 5 bases from J, with 11 bases in between. The CDR3 sequence is 13 residues long. The germline V gene encodes CDR1 ENHRY and CDR2 SYGVKD. The chain's CDR3 is CAIRAREDQPQHF. CDR3 DNA: TGTGCCATCAGAGCCCGGGAGGATCAGCCCCAGCATTTT.

The rearrangement joins TRBV5-1 to TRBJ2-1; the match to TRBD2 covers 8 bases. The V gene's germline CDR1 is SGHRS and CDR2 YFSETQ. The length of the CDR3 is 17 residues. The V gene end was trimmed by 5 bases and the J gene end by 0 bases; junction bases not matched to a gene: 10. CDR3 sequence: CASSIMGSGSSYNEQFF. CDR3 nucleotide sequence: TGCGCCAGCAGTATAATGGGCAGCGGGAGCTCCTACAATGAGCAGTTCTTC. Looking up the rest from reference TRBV5-1 and TRBJ2-1 gives the full variable domain: KAGVTQTPRYLIKTRGQQVTLSCSPISGHRSVSWYQQTPGQGLQFLFEYFSETQRNKGNFPGRFSGRQFSNSRSEMNVSTLELGDSALYLCASSIMGSGSSYNEQFFGPGTRLTVL.

By proportion, this clonotype is medium-sized. The germline gene is not matched at one end of the junction; a read error may be the cause. The rearrangement uses TRBV29-1 and TRBJ2-5, with 9 bases aligning to TRBD1. Germline V CDR1 and CDR2: SQVTM, ANQGSEA. This CDR3 contains 16 residues. The DNA for the CDR3 is TGCAACGTTGGGGGCCCCGGGACAGGGTCGGGAGAGACCCAGTACTTC. It yields the protein CNVGGPGTGSGETQYF.

By its share, this clonotype is large. The gene calls are TRBV5-1 and TRBJ2-2; 9 bases fit TRBD2. In germline, CDR1 is SGHRS, CDR2 YFSETQ. The CDR3 extends over 17 amino acids. The V and J ends lost 2 bases and 2 bases, in that order; junction bases with no gene match: 7. CDR3 DNA sequence: TGCGCCAGCAGCTTTTCTGGGACTAGCAGAAACACCGGGGAGCTGTTTTTT. This translates into CASSFSGTSRNTGELFF.

This clonotype ranks as large. This chain connects TRBV5-1 to TRBJ1-5; tentative D call: TRBD1 (5 bases). The germline V and J ends were trimmed by 2 bases and 4 bases, with 13 bases remaining between them. Germline values: CDR1 SGHRS, CDR2 YFSETQ. The CDR3 has 15 residues. For the CDR3, the DNA is TGCGCCAGCAGCTTCGGGGGTGCCCCTAATCAGCCCCAGCATTTT. As protein: CASSFGGAPNQPQHF.

This clonotype counts as hyperexpanded. The chain is built from TRBV13 and TRBJ2-7; 8 nucleotides line up with TRBD2. CDR3 length equals 16 residues. Losses at the gene ends were 5 bases for V and 7 bases for J; bases not matched to a gene: 16. Germline V gene data show CDR1 as PRHDT and CDR2 as FYEKMQ (reference sequence). CDR3 region: CASSPLADGGVYEQYF. The CDR3 DNA reads as TGTGCCAGCAGCCCACTAGCGGACGGAGGGGTATATGAGCAGTACTTC.

This clonotype is classed as large (0.1 to 1%). J is TRBJ1-5 and V is TRBV5-6; D not resolved. The ends were cut back, 1 base at V and 7 bases at J, with 6 bases in the middle. CDR3 length: 12 amino acids. Germline-derived CDR1 and CDR2 are SGHDT and YYEEEE. The DNA for the CDR3 is TGTGCCAGCAGCTTGAGGGAACAGCCCCAGCATTTT. It specifies CASSLREQPQHF.

By proportion, this clonotype is large. The chain couples TRBV25-1 to TRBJ2-1, with TRBD1 matching 8 bases. Germline V CDR1 and CDR2: MGHDK, SYGVNS. V lost 3 bases to trimming and J lost 0 bases; unmatched junction nucleotides: 4. This CDR3 is built from 16 residues. DNA of the CDR3: TGTGCCAGCAGTGACCGACAGGGGAGCTCCTACAATGAGCAGTTCTTC. It encodes CASSDRQGSSYNEQFF.

CDR3 nucleotides: TGTGCCAGCAGCTTATCCACCGGGGAGCTGTTTTTT. Amino acid sequence: CASSLSTGELFF. The V call is TRBV5-6, the J call TRBJ2-2; D is unclear. The CDR3 loop spans 12 amino acids. Germline values: CDR1 SGHDT, CDR2 YYEEEE. V was shortened by 2 bases and J by 4 bases, with 3 bases between the two germline ends.

This chain joins TRBV10-3 and TRBJ2-1, with D uncertain. CDR1 and CDR2 from the germline V gene are ENHRY and SYGVKD. This CDR3 has 11 residues. Deletions cut 2 bases from V and 8 bases from J, with 4 bases between. The CDR3 loop reads CAISEIDEQFF. The CDR3 DNA is TGTGCCATCAGTGAGATCGATGAGCAGTTCTTC.

This clonotype is classed as large. The V call is TRBV20-1, the J call TRBJ2-1; tentatively, D is TRBD2 (5 bases). The CDR3 is made up of 14 amino acids. Per germline, CDR1 DFQATT and CDR2 SNEGSKA (reference sequence). The V and J ends lost 5 bases and 4 bases respectively, with 15 bases between them. CDR3 sequence (DNA): TGCAGTGCTCTAAGCCCCCGGGGTTACAATGAGCAGTTCTTC. This sequence encodes CSALSPRGYNEQFF.

This clonotype was detected only a few times. The chain uses TRBV24-1 and TRBJ2-1; D assignment may be TRBD1 or TRBD2 (5 bases each). The CDR3 is 19 residues long. Per germline, CDR1 KGHDR and CDR2 SFDVKD. Between the trimmed V and J ends, which lost 3 bases and 0 bases, there was a span of 20 bases. CDR3 region: CATSDGGGSGGGSYNEQFF. CDR3 nucleotide sequence: TGTGCCACCAGTGATGGAGGTGGTTCTGGTGGGGGCTCCTACAATGAGCAGTTCTTC.

In this sample, this clonotype is medium-sized. The rearrangement joins TRBV7-2 to TRBJ2-5; D assignment may be TRBD1 or TRBD2 (5 bases each). The CDR3 has 14 amino acids. Germline assignment: CDR1 SGHTA and CDR2 FQGNSA. V was cut by 8 bases and J by 5 bases, with 18 bases left in between. In nucleotides, the CDR3 is TGTGCCAGCCGACGAGGGGTATTGGGTGAGACCCAGTACTTC. Translated: CASRRGVLGETQYF.

This clonotype is medium-sized within its sample. The genes are TRBV28 and TRBJ2-1; 7 bases are a match to TRBD1. The ends lost 4 bases at V and 10 bases at J; junction bases unmatched: 7. Germline values: CDR1 MDHEN, CDR2 SYDVKM. The CDR3 has 13 residues. In DNA, the CDR3 is TGTGCCAGCAGTTGGGACAGCTATTTCGAGCAGTTCTTC. This encodes CASSWDSYFEQFF.

The chain carries TRBV27 and TRBJ2-3, with 8 positions matching TRBD2. Looked up from germline, CDR1 is MNHEY and CDR2 is SMNVEV (reference sequence). V gave up 3 bases and J gave up 3 bases; unmatched junction bases: 2. There are 14 residues in the CDR3. The CDR3 loop reads CASSFASGTDTQYF. The CDR3 DNA is TGTGCCAGCAGTTTTGCTAGCGGGACAGATACGCAGTATTTT.

This clonotype has just a few counts. This chain uses TRBV5-4 with TRBJ2-5; D unresolved. The germline CDR1 and CDR2 sequences are SGHNT and YYREEE (reference sequence). Trimming pared 0 bases from V and 3 bases from J, leaving 6 bases between. This CDR3 has 13 residues. CDR3 nucleotide sequence: TGTGCCAGCAGCTTGGACAGAAAAGAGACCCAGTACTTC. It codes for CASSLDRKETQYF. The whole variable domain, filled in from reference TRBV5-4 and TRBJ2-5, reads ETGVTQSPTHLIKTRGQQVTLRCSSQSGHNTVSWYQQALGQGPQFIFQYYREEENGRGNFPPRFSGLQFPNYSSELNVNALELDDSALYLCASSLDRKETQYFGPGTRLLVL.

This clonotype was counted a few times. This rearrangement joins TRBV4-3 to TRBJ2-3; D is unresolved. The V gene lost 1 base and the J gene lost 3 bases, with 8 bases spanning the gap. Germline V gene data show CDR1 as LGHNA and CDR2 as YSLEER. CDR3 length: 14 residues. CDR3 in amino acids: CASSQGWGTDTQYF. CDR3 in DNA: TGCGCCAGCAGCCAAGGTTGGGGAACAGATACGCAGTATTTT.

This clonotype is categorized as hyperexpanded. The chain combines TRBV3-1 with TRBJ2-2, with D possibly being TRBD1 or TRBD2 (5 bases each). CDR1 is LGHDT and CDR2 is YNNKEL in the germline V gene (reference sequence). V gave up 0 bases and J gave up 4 bases, with 12 bases separating them. This CDR3 is built from 16 residues. CDR3 coding DNA: TGTGCCAGCAGCCAAGATCGAGGGACCAGCACCGGGGAGCTGTTTTTT. This sequence encodes CASSQDRGTSTGELFF.

Judged by abundance, this clonotype is medium-sized. This chain links TRBV18 with TRBJ2-5; 10 bases map to TRBD2. The germline V gene has CDR1 KGHSH and CDR2 LQKENI. The CDR3 sequence is 16 residues long. V was pared by 3 bases and J by 2 bases, with 6 bases of the junction left unmatched. The CDR3: CASSPQASGGQETQYF. CDR3 bases: TGTGCCAGCTCACCCCAGGCTAGCGGGGGACAAGAGACCCAGTACTTC.

Sample share makes this clonotype medium-sized (0.01 to 0.1%). The genes are TRBV6-6 and TRBJ1-1, with D maybe TRBD1 (6 bases). The V and J ends lost 3 bases and 3 bases respectively, with 11 bases between them. The CDR3 has 14 residues. CDR1 and CDR2 (germline): MNHNY, SVGAGI (reference sequence). The CDR3 loop is CASSYIGGYTEAFF. In DNA, the CDR3 is TGTGCCAGCAGTTATATAGGGGGGTACACTGAAGCTTTCTTT.

In this sample, this clonotype is large. J is TRBJ2-1 and V is TRBV30; 11 bases map to TRBD2. The ends lost 2 bases at V and 2 bases at J; junction bases unmatched: 11. The CDR3 is 18 residues long. The germline V gene has CDR1 GTSNPN and CDR2 SVGIG (reference sequence). The CDR3 coding sequence is TGTGCCTGGAGTCCCCACCGACTAGCGGGGCCGCCCTACAATGAGCAGTTCTTC. Translating gives CAWSPHRLAGPPYNEQFF.

By proportion, this clonotype is medium-sized. This chain joins TRBV12-3 or TRBV12-4 and TRBJ1-1, with D unresolved. The V and J ends lost 5 bases and 1 base respectively, with 8 bases between them. This CDR3 is 13 amino acids long. In DNA form, the CDR3 reads TGTGCCAGCAGTCCCGGAAGGAACACTGAAGCTTTCTTT. It yields the protein CASSPGRNTEAFF.

This clonotype is termed medium-sized. This sequence joins TRBV6-2 or TRBV6-3 and TRBJ2-1; D unresolved. The CDR3 extends over 13 amino acids. Germline CDR1 reads MNHEY; CDR2 reads SVGEGT. The V gene lost 7 bases and the J gene lost 8 bases, with 15 bases spanning the gap. The CDR3 sequence is CASTLPPADEQFF. The CDR3 coding sequence is TGTGCCAGCACCCTCCCCCCAGCCGATGAGCAGTTCTTC.